This T cell receptor beta chain is from a study of immune evolution from preneoplasia to lung adenocarcinoma. Study observations and caveats: From normal lung to invasive adenocarcinoma, top clone frequencies appeared to decrease. Clonality was highest in normal lung, lower in later-stage lesions apparently.

TCRdb's copy holds only in-frame clones and misses some; the assay was immunoSEQ multiplex PCR. The sample lists some 5,100 clones; over 75% were seen once. As concerns this clone: Its matching antigen is unknown.

Germline CDR1 SGHVS, CDR2 FNYEAQ. This CDR3 is built from 16 residues. With V trimmed by 5 bases and J by 2 bases, 5 bases remained unmatched. Patients had resection in Japan or China between about 2014 and 2018. Histologic diagnosis was independently verified by two lung pathologists. The chain has TRBV7-6 and TRBJ2-7; 14 bases map to TRBD2. Material for sequencing was FFPE normal lung tissue adjacent to the tumor. The TCR sequence derives from a person aged 50-75 years with lung adenocarcinoma. CDR3 in DNA: TGTGCCAGCAGCGTTGGGACTAGCGGGAGTCCCTACGAGCAGTACTTC. This gives the protein CASSVGTSGSPYEQYF.